The clone carrying this T cell receptor beta chain is medium-sized by share. Peripheral blood genomic DNA, not sorted cells or RNA, was the template. This record comes from a study of T cell repertoires in aging, cancer and after chemotherapy. Study-level information: Patients with glioblastoma brain tumors were sampled before and after temozolomide-based therapy.

CDR1 and CDR2 (germline): MNHNS, SASEGT. J was trimmed by 3 bases and V by 6 bases; bases with no gene match: 4. The CDR3 has 13 residues. Multiplex touch-down PCR with TRB-A/B primers amplified rearranged V-D-J TRB sequences. TCRdb independently ran MiXCR on the multiplex PCR reads; one entry per CDR3 protein. The sample yields 2,500 to 3,000 distinct CDR3 sequences, 25% seen once. The sequence came from a human donor with a solid tumor. The chain is built from TRBV6-1 and TRBJ1-2; TRBD1 matches at 7 bases. Sequencing input: blood. The DNA for the CDR3 is TGTGCCAGCAGGGTGACAGGGTACTATGGCTACACCTTC. It encodes CASRVTGYYGYTF.